Presented here are 14 T cell receptor beta chains from one specimen sequenced in a study of radiotherapy plus CTLA-4 blockade in lung cancer. The repertoire was sequenced with immunoSEQ multiplex PCR; TCRdb's copy has only in-frame clones and lacks some. The sample contains some 49,000 clones, approximately 84% of which appear only once. This specimen was peripheral blood, taken from a patient treated with radiotherapy plus ipilimumab. These TCRs come from a human donor with non-small cell lung cancer whose response to radiotherapy plus ipilimumab could not be evaluated.

This clone was seen only a few times. The rearrangement joins TRBV4-1 to TRBJ1-5, with D possibly being TRBD1 (5 bases). Germline values: CDR1 MGHRA, CDR2 YSYEKL. V lost 4 bases to trimming and J lost 6 bases, with 19 bases between them. This CDR3 contains 16 residues. CDR3 sequence (DNA): TGCGCCAGCAGCCCGGAGCAGGGTATCGGAGTTCAGCCCCAGCATTTT. Protein sequence: CASSPEQGIGVQPQHF.

Only a few counts were recorded for this clone. The chain recombines TRBV30 with TRBJ2-7; 7 positions match TRBD2. With V trimmed by 2 bases and J by 2 bases, 12 bases remained unmatched. Germline V gene sequence: CDR1 GTSNPN, CDR2 SVGIG (reference sequence). The CDR3 consists of 16 residues. The CDR3 DNA reads TGTGCCTGGAGTCGTATAAGGCTAGCGGCGACCTACGAGCAGTACTTC. This codes for CAWSRIRLAATYEQYF.

V gene TRBV29-1 combines with J gene TRBJ2-4, with 8 bases aligning to TRBD1. This CDR3 is 13 amino acids long. Losses at the gene ends were 4 bases for V and 8 bases for J; bases not matched to a gene: 7. CDR1 is SQVTM, CDR2 ANQGSEA, per germline. This CDR3 reads CSVAFGQGDIQYF. The DNA of the CDR3 is TGCAGCGTTGCGTTTGGACAGGGTGACATTCAGTACTTC.

The chain employs TRBV11-1 and TRBJ2-1, with a tentative D call TRBD1 (6 bases). The germline CDR1 and CDR2 sequences are SGHAT and FQDESV (reference sequence). V was pared by 1 base and J by 4 bases, with 17 bases between. This CDR3 is 17 amino acids long. CDR3 loop: CASSLESRGRGYNEQFF. CDR3 coding DNA: TGTGCCAGCAGCTTAGAGTCCAGGGGCAGGGGTTACAATGAGCAGTTCTTC.

DNA for the CDR3: TGCGCCAGCAGCCCACGATCCGACAGGGTTAGTTCACCCCTCCACTTT. It translates to CASSPRSDRVSSPLHF. The chain recombines TRBV5-1 with TRBJ1-6; 7 positions match TRBD1. The germline V gene encodes CDR1 SGHRS and CDR2 YFSETQ. The CDR3 contains 16 residues. J was trimmed by 9 bases and V by 4 bases; bases with no gene match: 13.

The CDR3, as DNA: TGTGCCTGGGGGACAGGCTACGAGCAGTACTTC. Protein sequence: CAWGTGYEQYF. The chain employs TRBV30 and TRBJ2-5; 8 nucleotides match TRBD1. TRBJ2-7 matches the DNA end more closely, so the J call is doubtful. This CDR3 spans 11 amino acids. Germline V gene lookup returns CDR1 GTSNPN and CDR2 SVGIG (reference sequence).

The chain links TRBV30 to TRBJ2-6; a possible D gene is TRBD1 (6 bases). The germline V gene has CDR1 GTSNPN and CDR2 SVGIG (reference sequence). Trimming removed 1 base at V and 0 bases at J, with 13 bases between. There are 17 residues in the CDR3. The chain's CDR3 is CAWSGGGHPSGANVLTF. As DNA, the CDR3 is TGTGCCTGGAGTGGAGGGGGACATCCCTCTGGGGCCAACGTCCTGACTTTC.

This chain joins TRBV15 and TRBJ2-3; the match to TRBD2 covers 10 bases. V gave up 2 bases and J gave up 0 bases; unmatched junction bases: 11. CDR3 size: 19 residues. CDR1 and CDR2 from the germline V gene are LNHNV and YYDKDF (reference sequence). The DNA for the CDR3 is TGTGCCACCAGCAGACAGGGTAGGACTAGCGGTCCTAGCACAGATACGCAGTATTTT. Translated: CATSRQGRTSGPSTDTQYF.

The DNA of the CDR3 is TGTGCCAGCAGCCCCTTGGACAGGGGGCAGCCTGAAGCTTTCTTT. This gives the protein CASSPLDRGQPEAFF. The rearrangement joins TRBV6-5 to TRBJ1-1; the match to TRBD1 covers 11 bases. The J segment lost 6 bases and the V segment lost 6 bases, leaving 9 bases of the junction unmatched. The CDR3 length is 15 residues. Germline V lookup: CDR1 MNHEY, CDR2 SVGAGI.

The chain links TRBV9 to TRBJ2-5; 12 nucleotides agree with TRBD2. Germline lookup yields CDR1 SGDLS and CDR2 YYNGEE. Trimming removed 1 base from V and 11 bases from J; junction bases left unmatched: 12. This CDR3 is built from 16 residues. The chain's CDR3 is CASSVSALAGGGEQYF. The CDR3 region has the DNA TGTGCCAGCAGCGTATCCGCACTAGCGGGAGGAGGGGAGCAGTACTTC.

The count of this clone is one. The chain employs TRBV6-1 and TRBJ1-3; D may be TRBD1 (6 bases). The CDR3 covers 16 residues. Germline CDR1 is MNHNS and CDR2 is SASEGT. V was cut by 3 bases and J by 8 bases, with 20 bases left in between. The CDR3 here is CASSDRGQGNADTIYF. CDR3 coding DNA: TGTGCCAGCAGTGACCGCGGGCAGGGGAATGCGGACACCATATATTTT.

This sequence joins TRBV25-1 and TRBJ2-7, with 9 bases fitting TRBD1. Germline assignment: CDR1 MGHDK and CDR2 SYGVNS. J lost 2 bases, V lost 5 bases, and 4 bases had no gene match. The CDR3 is 14 residues long. CDR3 amino acids: CASSLQGATYEQYF. The CDR3, as DNA: TGTGCCAGCAGTTTACAGGGGGCTACCTACGAGCAGTACTTC.

The chain uses TRBV7-3 and TRBJ2-7, with 11 bases that match TRBD1. CDR1 and CDR2 (germline): SGHTA, FQGTGA. The CDR3 has 19 residues. J gave up 0 bases and V 5 bases, and 15 bases lay outside the gene matches. The CDR3 sequence: CASSLPGGVDRGLSYEQYF. The CDR3 bases are TGTGCCAGCAGCCTGCCCGGGGGTGTGGACAGGGGGCTCTCCTACGAGCAGTACTTC.

The gene calls are TRBV28 and TRBJ1-1; tentative D call: TRBD1 (5 bases). The CDR3 length is 12 residues. Germline CDR1 is MDHEN and CDR2 is SYDVKM. The germline V and J ends were trimmed by 7 bases and 6 bases, with 12 bases remaining between them. CDR3 coding DNA: TGTGCCAGCACCCAGGGTTGGGCTGAAGCTTTCTTT. Its translation: CASTQGWAEAFF.